Below are 8 T cell receptor beta chains sequenced from a single sample in a study of blood T cell repertoires in COVID-19. Measured with immunoSEQ multiplex PCR; TCRdb has only the in-frame clones, and not every one. The repertoire has about 180,000 clones, about 88% of them found once; the top ten carry about 1.9%. The sample was peripheral blood. The receptors stem from a young man who had recovered from COVID-19.

This clone came up once. The rearrangement uses TRBV7-9 and TRBJ1-4; the match to TRBD1 covers 8 bases. Trimming at V came to 5 bases and at J to 4 bases, leaving 6 bases not matched to a gene. Germline V gene data show CDR1 as SEHNR and CDR2 as FQNEAQ (reference sequence). The CDR3 runs 15 residues. DNA of the CDR3: TGTGCCAGCAGCCTACTACAGGGGGGTAATGAAAAACTGTTTTTT. Residues: CASSLLQGGNEKLFF.

The J gene is TRBJ2-1, the V gene TRBV28; TRBD2 agrees at 7 bases. The trim removed 7 bases at V and 4 bases at J, leaving 10 bases unmatched. The CDR3 consists of 15 residues. CDR1 and CDR2 from the germline V gene are MDHEN and SYDVKM. The CDR3 spells CASTNGGGRYNEQFF. The CDR3 DNA reads as TGTGCCAGCACCAACGGCGGGGGAAGGTACAATGAGCAGTTCTTC.

This chain connects TRBV29-1 to TRBJ2-2, with TRBD2 matching over 8 bases. V dropped 6 bases and J dropped 0; count of bases not matched to a gene: 3. The CDR3 is made up of 14 amino acids. Per the germline V gene, CDR1 is SQVTM and CDR2 is ANQGSEA. As DNA, the CDR3 is TGCAGCGTGAGAGCGGGAGCGAACACCGGGGAGCTGTTTTTT. Protein: CSVRAGANTGELFF.

The chain is built from TRBV14 and TRBJ2-1; TRBD2 agrees at 7 bases. The CDR3 consists of 15 residues. J was trimmed by 3 bases and V by 3 bases; bases with no gene match: 5. The germline CDR1 and CDR2 sequences are SGHDN and FVKESK. CDR3 bases: TGTGCCAGCAGCCATACCGGGACTATCTACAATGAGCAGTTCTTC. It yields the protein CASSHTGTIYNEQFF. The entire variable domain, with the rest obtained from reference TRBV14 and TRBJ2-1, is as follows: EAGVTQFPSHSVIEKGQTVTLRCDPISGHDNLYWYRRVMGKEIKFLLHFVKESKQDESGMPNNRFLAERTGGTYSTLKVQPAELEDSGVYFCASSHTGTIYNEQFFGPGTRLTVL.

The chain's CDR3 is CASSTRDYQETQYF. As DNA, the CDR3 is TGTGCCAGCAGCACCCGGGACTACCAAGAGACCCAGTACTTC. The V and J genes are TRBV21-1 and TRBJ2-5; TRBD2 reflects the table's D call only, with no check against the DNA. TRBV21-1 is described as a pseudogene. The CDR3 runs to 14 residues.

V is TRBV4-1 and J is TRBJ2-1, with TRBD2 as a possible D gene (5 bases). Per the germline V gene, CDR1 is MGHRA and CDR2 is YSYEKL. Trimming pared 0 bases from V and 1 base from J, leaving 7 bases between. The CDR3 extends over 15 amino acids. CDR3 nucleotides: TGCGCCAGCAGCCAAGAGCGGACTTCCTACAATGAGCAGTTCTTC. This gives the protein CASSQERTSYNEQFF.

This chain links TRBV16 with TRBJ1-6, with TRBD1 matching over 8 bases. CDR3 length equals 14 residues. V shed 4 bases and J 9 bases; nucleotides not matched to a gene: 5. Looked up from germline, CDR1 is KGHSY and CDR2 is FQNENV. DNA for the CDR3: TGTGCCAGCAGCCCGACAGGGGCGGTTTCACCCCTCCACTTT. Translating gives CASSPTGAVSPLHF.

This clone occurred once. The CDR3 bases are TGTGCTAGTGGGCCGCCCGCGGGAGAACTCGAGCAGTACTTC. It specifies CASGPPAGELEQYF. The chain has TRBV12-5 and TRBJ2-7, with 7 bases fitting TRBD2. This CDR3 contains 14 residues. V was pared by 6 bases and J by 6 bases, with 11 bases of the junction left unmatched. Looked up from germline, CDR1 is LGHNT and CDR2 is FRNRAP.